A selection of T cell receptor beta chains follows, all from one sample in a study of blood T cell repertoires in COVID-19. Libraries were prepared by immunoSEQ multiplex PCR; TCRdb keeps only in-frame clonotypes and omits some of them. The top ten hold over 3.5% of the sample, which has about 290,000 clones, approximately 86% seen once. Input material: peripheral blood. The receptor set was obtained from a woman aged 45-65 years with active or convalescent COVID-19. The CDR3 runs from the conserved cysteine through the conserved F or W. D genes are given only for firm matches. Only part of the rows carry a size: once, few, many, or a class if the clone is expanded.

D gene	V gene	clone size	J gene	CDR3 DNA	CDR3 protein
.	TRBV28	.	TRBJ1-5	TGTGCCTCCGCGGAAATTGGGAGCAATCAGCCCCAGCATTTT	CASAEIGSNQPQHF
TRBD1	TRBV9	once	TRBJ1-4	TGTGCCAGCAGCCGGGCCCCGACAGGGGATGAAAAACTGTTTTTT	CASSRAPTGDEKLFF
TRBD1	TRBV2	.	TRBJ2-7	TGTGCCAGCACTCGGACAGGGGCCTCCTACGAGCAGTACTTC	CASTRTGASYEQYF
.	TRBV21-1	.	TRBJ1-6	TGTGCCAGCAGCAAACGGGACAGCTTAAACTCAGGGGCACCCCTCCACTTT	CASSKRDSLNSGAPLHF
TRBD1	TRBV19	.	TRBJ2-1	TGTGCCAGTAGTCTAGGTCGGGACAGCAGACCTCCAGAGCAGTTCTTC	CASSLGRDSRPPEQFF
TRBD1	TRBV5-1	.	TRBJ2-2	TGCGCCAGCAGCTTGGCCACAGGGGTCCTTAACACCGGGGAGCTGTTTTTT	CASSLATGVLNTGELFF
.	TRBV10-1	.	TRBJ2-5	TGCGCCAGCAGCGTCCCCCCAGAGGTTTGGGAGACCCAGTACTTC	CASSVPPEVWETQYF
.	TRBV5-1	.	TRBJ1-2	TGCGCCAGCAGCTTCGAAGGGGCAGATGGCTACACCTTC	CASSFEGADGYTF
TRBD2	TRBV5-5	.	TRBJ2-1	TGTGCCAGCAGCTTGGCTAGCGGGAGGGCCCTTGTTTTCAATGAGCAGTTCTTC	CASSLASGRALVFNEQFF
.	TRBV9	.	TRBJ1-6	TGTGCCAGCAGCGTAGCGGTCAATAATTCACCCCTCCACTTT	CASSVAVNNSPLHF
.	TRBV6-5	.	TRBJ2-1	TGTGCCAGCAGTTACCGCGCGATCCTCTACAATGAGCAGTTCTTC	CASSYRAILYNEQFF
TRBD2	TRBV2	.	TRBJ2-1	TGTGCCAGCAGAAGCGGGACGAGCTCCTACAATGAGCAGTTCTTC	CASRSGTSSYNEQFF
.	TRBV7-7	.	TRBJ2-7	TGTGCCAGCAGCTACGACAGGATGGGCGAGCAGTACTTC	CASSYDRMGEQYF
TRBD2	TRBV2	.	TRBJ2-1	TGTGCCAGCAGAAGCGGGACTTACAATGAGCAGTTCTTC	CASRSGTYNEQFF
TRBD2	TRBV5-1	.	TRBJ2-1	TGCGCCAGCAGCTCGGCGGGACTAGCGGGAGCCCCAAGCTCCTACAATGAGCAGTTCTTC	CASSSAGLAGAPSSYNEQFF
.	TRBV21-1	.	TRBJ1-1	TGTGCCAGCACCCCGGGACAGACGAACACTGAAGCTTTCTTT	CASTPGQTNTEAFF
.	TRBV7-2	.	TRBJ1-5	TGTGCCAGCAGCTTGGTCCCCCGGGAGAGTCATAGCAATCAGCCCCAGCATTTT	CASSLVPRESHSNQPQHF
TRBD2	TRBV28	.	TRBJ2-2	TGTGCCAGCAGTTTTCGCGGGAGGGCCCGCACCGGGGAGCTGTTTTTT	CASSFRGRARTGELFF
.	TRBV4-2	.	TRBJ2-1	TGTGCCAGCTCTACGGGAGCGGACTCCTACAATGAGCAGTTCTTC	CASSTGADSYNEQFF
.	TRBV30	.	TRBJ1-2	TGTGCCTGGAGTCAAACAGGATTAGCTAACTATGGCTACACCTTC	CAWSQTGLANYGYTF
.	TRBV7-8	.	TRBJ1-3	TGTGCCAGCAGCTTGCGGGCTCTCTCTGGAAACACCATATATTTT	CASSLRALSGNTIYF
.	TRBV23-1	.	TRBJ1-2	TGCGCCAGCGAGGCGGGGCATGGCTACACCTTC	CASEAGHGYTF
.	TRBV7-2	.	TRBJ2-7	TGTGCCAGCAGCCTAGACCCTAGGACCTACGAGCAGTACTTC	CASSLDPRTYEQYF
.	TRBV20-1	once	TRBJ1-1	TGCAGTGCTAGTTCCGGTACGAACACTGAAGCTTTCTTT	CSASSGTNTEAFF